Following are 9 T cell receptor beta chains from one sample sequenced in a study of glioma-infiltrating T cells after dendritic cell vaccination. Some clones are missing from TCRdb's copy, which holds only in-frame ones; the method was immunoSEQ multiplex PCR. The sample has fewer than 65,000 clones; about nine tenths are singletons. As for time point: after dendritic cell vaccination, including at tumor progression/relapse. The sequences come from blood, collected after dendritic cell vaccination. These receptor sequences come from a human donor with glioblastoma.

This chain joins TRBV27 and TRBJ2-3, with D possibly being TRBD1 (6 bases). Germline V gene lookup returns CDR1 MNHEY and CDR2 SMNVEV (reference sequence). This CDR3 contains 11 residues. With 6 bases removed from V and 9 bases from J, the gap between germline ends came to 10 bases. In DNA form, the CDR3 reads TGTGCCAGCAGGTCTAGGGGGACGCAGTATTTT. Its translation is CASRSRGTQYF.

The genes are TRBV13 and TRBJ1-3; D is possibly TRBD1 (5 bases). V gave up 3 bases and J gave up 8 bases, with 14 bases separating them. Germline V lookup: CDR1 PRHDT, CDR2 FYEKMQ (reference sequence). CDR3 length: 14 amino acids. CDR3 sequence (DNA): TGTGCCAGCAGCTTGTGGTCAGGGTTGGACACCATATATTTT. Encoded protein: CASSLWSGLDTIYF.

This chain uses TRBV11-3 with TRBJ2-2; TRBD2 agrees at 8 bases. The length of the CDR3 is 20 residues. Looked up from germline, CDR1 is SGHNT and CDR2 is YENEEA. The junction had 20 bases not matched to a gene; V was cut back by 2 bases and J by 6 bases. The CDR3 region is CASSLYQASGGPGSPGELFF. CDR3 in DNA: TGTGCCAGCAGCTTATACCAAGCATCGGGAGGGCCCGGGTCCCCCGGGGAGCTGTTTTTT.

V gene TRBV27 combines with J gene TRBJ2-5; TRBD2 aligns across 11 bases. V was pared by 2 bases and J by 0 bases, with 14 bases of the junction left unmatched. Germline V gene data show CDR1 as MNHEY and CDR2 as SMNVEV (reference sequence). This CDR3 is built from 20 residues. The CDR3 is CASSLRFTSGRDPNQETQYF. The CDR3, as DNA: TGTGCCAGCAGTTTAAGGTTCACTAGCGGGAGAGACCCTAACCAAGAGACCCAGTACTTC.

V and J are TRBV18 and TRBJ2-1, with 12 bases lining up with TRBD2. The CDR3 runs 14 residues. Per germline, CDR1 KGHSH and CDR2 LQKENI. The trim removed 8 bases at V and 4 bases at J, leaving 3 bases unmatched. The CDR3: CASTGLAGYNEQFF. In nucleotides, the CDR3 is TGTGCCAGCACAGGACTAGCGGGATACAATGAGCAGTTCTTC.

The rearrangement joins TRBV19 to TRBJ1-1, with D unresolved. Germline CDR1 and CDR2: LNHDA and SQIVND (reference sequence). This CDR3 is 12 amino acids long. V gave up 9 bases and J gave up 3 bases, with 11 bases separating them. CDR3 sequence (DNA): TGTGCCAGCGCGAACCGGGACACTGAAGCTTTCTTT. It specifies CASANRDTEAFF.

The chain joins TRBV28 to TRBJ1-5; D is unresolved. The CDR3 covers 14 residues. Trimming cost V 3 bases and J 9 bases, with 15 bases left between them. Germline CDR1 is MDHEN and CDR2 is SYDVKM. CDR3 DNA: TGTGCCAGCAGTTTTACAAAGTCGATCACGCCCCAGCATTTT. It codes for CASSFTKSITPQHF.

The V call is TRBV5-4, the J call TRBJ1-2, with D perhaps matching TRBD1 (6 bases). This CDR3 has 13 residues. Per the germline V gene, CDR1 is SGHNT and CDR2 is YYREEE (reference sequence). V was cut by 3 bases and J by 2 bases, with 8 bases left in between. CDR3 in DNA: TGTGCCAGCAGCTGGGGGCTCAACTATGGCTACACCTTC. It translates to CASSWGLNYGYTF.

The gene calls are TRBV10-3 and TRBJ1-1, with D maybe TRBD1 (5 bases). The V end was cut by 4 bases, the J end by 7 bases, with 10 bases between. Germline CDR1 reads ENHRY; CDR2 reads SYGVKD. The CDR3 has 12 residues. The CDR3 region is CAISATQGEAFF. DNA of the CDR3: TGTGCCATCAGTGCGACCCAGGGTGAAGCTTTCTTT.